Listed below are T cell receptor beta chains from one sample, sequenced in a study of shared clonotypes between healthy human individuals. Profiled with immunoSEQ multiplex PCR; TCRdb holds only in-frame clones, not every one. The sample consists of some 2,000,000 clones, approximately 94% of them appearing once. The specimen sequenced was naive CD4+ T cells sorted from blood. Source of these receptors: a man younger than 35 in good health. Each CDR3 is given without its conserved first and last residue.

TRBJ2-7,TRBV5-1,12,ASSLSADFYEQY
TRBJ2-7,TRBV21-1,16,ASSKVPIAGGPRGEQY
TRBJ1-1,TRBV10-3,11,AIKGPLNTEAF
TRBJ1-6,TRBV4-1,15,ASSHPRTGANNSPLH
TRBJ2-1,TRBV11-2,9,ASSVGNEQF
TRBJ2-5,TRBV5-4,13,ASSLGQVNQETQY
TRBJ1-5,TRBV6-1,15,ASSVGQSRYSNQPQH
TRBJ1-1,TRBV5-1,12,ASSSQGVNTEAF
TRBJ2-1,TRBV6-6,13,ASSPGTSGYNEQF
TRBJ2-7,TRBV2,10,ASSDLSYEQY
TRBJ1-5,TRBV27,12,ASSGDRGRQPQH
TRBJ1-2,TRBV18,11,ASSTASNYGYT
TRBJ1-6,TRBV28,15,ASTSRTFNSYNSPLH
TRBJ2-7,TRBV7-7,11,ASSLYSGDNKY
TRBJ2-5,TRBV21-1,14,ASSKPGLTLQETQY
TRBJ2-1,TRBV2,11,ASSEGLYNEQF
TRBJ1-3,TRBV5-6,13,ASSFSGASGNTIY
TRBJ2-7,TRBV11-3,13,ASSSTGTSGSEQY
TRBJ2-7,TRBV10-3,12,AISPGQGGGEQY
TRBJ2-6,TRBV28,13,ASSPGTTGANVLT
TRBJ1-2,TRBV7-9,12,ASSLMGEGDGYT
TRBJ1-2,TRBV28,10,ASISGGGGYT
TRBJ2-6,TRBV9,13,ASSPQGSGANVLT
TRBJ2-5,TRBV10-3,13,AISESRGRGETQY
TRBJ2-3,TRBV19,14,ASSIRLAGERDTQY
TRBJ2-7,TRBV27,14,ASSRITSGRPYEQY
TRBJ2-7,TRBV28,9,ASSQRTEQY
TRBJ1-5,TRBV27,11,ASSLQGNQPQH
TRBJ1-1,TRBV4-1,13,ASNTIGGQGTEAF
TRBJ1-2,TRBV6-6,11,ASTSGTNYGYT
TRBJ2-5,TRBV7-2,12,ASSSTTGKETQY
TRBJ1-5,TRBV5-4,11,ASSAGGDQPQH